A single sample is the source of the 26 T cell receptor beta chains below, sequenced in a study of OX40 agonist ivuxolimab in advanced cancers. The repertoire was sequenced with immunoSEQ multiplex PCR; TCRdb's copy has only in-frame clones and lacks some. Here the sample spans approximately 38,000 clones, around 92% being singletons. The specimen was CD4+ or CD8+ T cells sorted from blood, collected in a trial of the OX40 agonist ivuxolimab. The receptors originated from an adult with an advanced solid tumor such as melanoma, head and neck, liver or kidney cancer.

This clone has a handful of counts. The chain employs TRBV20-1 and TRBJ1-1; D not resolved. This CDR3 comprises 9 residues. V was cut by 6 bases and J by 10 bases, with 9 bases left in between. Germline lookup yields CDR1 DFQATT and CDR2 SNEGSKA (reference sequence). The CDR3 spells CSAPLRAFF. The CDR3 region has the DNA TGCAGTGCCCCCCTTAGAGCTTTCTTT.

The rearrangement uses TRBV7-9 and TRBJ1-5; D remains ambiguous. The V end lost 1 base, the J end lost 3 bases, and 4 bases lay between the germline ends. This CDR3 is built from 13 residues. In germline, CDR1 is SEHNR, CDR2 FQNEAQ (reference sequence). CDR3 sequence: CASSLGDNQPQHF. CDR3 nucleotide sequence: TGTGCCAGCAGCTTAGGGGACAATCAGCCCCAGCATTTT.

The chain uses TRBV7-8 and TRBJ1-5; 11 nucleotides agree with TRBD1. This CDR3 is built from 19 residues. Germline-derived CDR1 and CDR2 are SGHVS and FQNEAQ. Germline trimming cut 5 bases from V and 2 bases from J; bases unmatched to any gene: 14. CDR3 sequence reads: CASSPDRTGGNGGNQPQHF. In DNA form, the CDR3 reads TGTGCCAGCAGCCCGGATCGGACAGGGGGCAATGGTGGCAATCAGCCCCAGCATTTT. The full variable domain, completed using reference TRBV7-8 and TRBJ1-5, is GAGVSQSPRYKVAKRGQDVALRCDPISGHVSLFWYQQALGQGPEFLTYFQNEAQLDKSGLPSDRFFAERPEGSVSTLKIQRTQQEDSAVYLCASSPDRTGGNGGNQPQHFGDGTRLSIL.

V is TRBV7-2 and J is TRBJ2-3; TRBD2 matches at 11 bases. In germline, CDR1 is SGHTA, CDR2 FQGNSA. The CDR3 is 15 residues long. J was trimmed by 0 bases and V by 4 bases; bases with no gene match: 0. As DNA, the CDR3 is TGTGCCAGCAGCTGGACTAGCGGGAGCACAGATACGCAGTATTTT. This sequence encodes CASSWTSGSTDTQYF.

This clone was seen a few times. The chain is built from TRBV7-3 and TRBJ2-7; the D gene could be TRBD1 or TRBD2 (6 bases each). Looked up from germline, CDR1 is SGHTA and CDR2 is FQGTGA. V lost 2 bases and J lost 8, with 16 bases in between. The CDR3 consists of 14 residues. The CDR3: CASSLPTSQGKQYV. The CDR3 nucleotides read TGTGCCAGCAGCTTACCCACTAGCCAGGGGAAGCAGTACGTC.

The chain recombines TRBV28 with TRBJ2-4, with D hard to call. Germline V lookup: CDR1 MDHEN, CDR2 SYDVKM. The CDR3 contains 14 residues. V lost 4 bases to trimming and J lost 0 bases, with 7 bases between them. The CDR3 DNA sequence: TGTGCCAGCAGTTCACAGATAGCCAAAAACATTCAGTACTTC. Residues: CASSSQIAKNIQYF. The full variable domain, rest sourced from reference TRBV28 and TRBJ2-4, is DVKVTQSSRYLVKRTGEKVFLECVQDMDHENMFWYRQDPGLGLRLIYFSYDVKMKEKGDIPEGYSVSREKKERFSLILESASTNQTSMYLCASSSQIAKNIQYFGAGTRLSVL.

The V gene is TRBV13, the J gene TRBJ1-2; D is possibly TRBD1 (6 bases). CDR1 is PRHDT, CDR2 FYEKMQ, per germline (reference sequence). V dropped 5 bases and J dropped 7 bases, with 20 bases sitting between them. The CDR3 is made up of 15 amino acids. The CDR3 loop reads CASSPRNGGQGGYTF. The DNA of the CDR3 is TGTGCCAGCAGCCCCAGAAATGGGGGGCAGGGTGGCTACACCTTC.

This rearrangement joins TRBV7-3 to TRBJ2-3; D perhaps matches TRBD2 (7 bases). The germline CDR1 and CDR2 sequences are SGHTA and FQGTGA. The CDR3 is 14 amino acids. With 5 bases removed from V and 4 bases from J, the gap between germline ends came to 13 bases. The CDR3 reads CASSPTGGPDTQYF. In nucleotides, the CDR3 is TGTGCCAGCAGCCCCACGGGGGGCCCAGATACGCAGTATTTT.

This clone appeared once. This chain uses TRBV6-6 with TRBJ2-1; D not certain. Germline V CDR1 and CDR2: MNHNY, SVGAGI (reference sequence). The germline V and J ends were trimmed by 7 bases and 0 bases, with 13 bases remaining between them. The CDR3 length is 15 residues. In nucleotides, the CDR3 is TGTGCCAGCACCTTCCAGACGAGCTCCTACAATGAGCAGTTCTTC. It yields the protein CASTFQTSSYNEQFF.

V usage is TRBV7-8 and J usage is TRBJ1-5; D gene uncertain. Trimming removed 1 base at V and 8 bases at J, with 15 bases between. Germline V gene lookup returns CDR1 SGHVS and CDR2 FQNEAQ. The CDR3 has 15 amino acids. The DNA of the CDR3 is TGTGCCAGCAGCTTAGGGCAGGCGGGTTGGGAGCCCCAGCATTTT. Its translation is CASSLGQAGWEPQHF. The full variable domain, its missing parts supplied by reference TRBV7-8 and TRBJ1-5, is GAGVSQSPRYKVAKRGQDVALRCDPISGHVSLFWYQQALGQGPEFLTYFQNEAQLDKSGLPSDRFFAERPEGSVSTLKIQRTQQEDSAVYLCASSLGQAGWEPQHFGDGTRLSIL.

CDR3 amino acids: CASSGNGPWDGYTF. CDR3 nucleotides: TGTGCCAGCAGCGGAAACGGGCCTTGGGATGGCTACACCTTC. V usage is TRBV5-6 and J usage is TRBJ1-2; the D is unclear. CDR1 is SGHDT and CDR2 is YYEEEE in the germline V gene. This CDR3 has 14 amino acids. V shed 4 bases and J shed 6 bases, with 16 bases lying between them.

This clone has only one observation. Other nucleotide sequences from this sample produce the same CDR3. The V and J genes are TRBV4-1 and TRBJ1-2; D perhaps matches TRBD1 (6 bases). The CDR3 contains 16 residues. CDR1 is MGHRA, CDR2 YSYEKL, per germline. The germline V and J ends were trimmed by 0 bases and 3 bases, with 14 bases remaining between them. DNA of the CDR3: TGCGCCAGCAGCCAAGATCTGGGGGGCCTGGACTATGGCTACACCTTC. Translation gives CASSQDLGGLDYGYTF.

The CDR3 sequence is CASTLAGSGELFF. In DNA form, the CDR3 reads TGTGCCAGCACTCTGGCAGGGAGCGGGGAGCTGTTTTTT. The chain employs TRBV27 and TRBJ2-2; D is perhaps TRBD1 or TRBD2 (5 bases each). The CDR3 contains 13 residues. Trimming shortened V by 7 bases and J by 7 bases, and 13 bases separated the two germline ends. From germline, CDR1 is MNHEY and CDR2 SMNVEV (reference sequence).

This rearrangement joins TRBV30 to TRBJ2-6; 7 bases are a match to TRBD1. The junction had 10 bases not matched to a gene; V was cut back by 4 bases and J by 4 bases. The CDR3 is 16 amino acids. CDR1 and CDR2 (germline): GTSNPN, SVGIG (reference sequence). The CDR3: CAWTGQDWGGANVLTF. The CDR3 DNA follows: TGTGCCTGGACCGGACAGGACTGGGGAGGGGCCAACGTCCTGACTTTC.

A few counts support this clone. The chain recombines TRBV6-1 with TRBJ1-5, with TRBD1 identical over 7 bases. Looked up from germline, CDR1 is MNHNS and CDR2 is SASEGT. CDR3 size: 15 residues. V shed 10 bases, J shed 0 bases, and the junction held 9 bases outside the gene matches. The CDR3 region has the DNA TGTGCCACCATTTGGACAGGCGATAGCAATCAGCCCCAGCATTTT. Its protein product is CATIWTGDSNQPQHF.

J is TRBJ2-1 and V is TRBV28, with 9 bases fitting TRBD2. V was pared by 5 bases and J by 8 bases, with 10 bases of the junction left unmatched. The germline gives CDR1 MDHEN, CDR2 SYDVKM. The CDR3 sequence is 15 residues long. CDR3 amino acids: CASSPVAGVVYEQFF. Here the CDR3 DNA reads TGTGCCAGCAGTCCAGTAGCGGGAGTGGTATATGAGCAGTTCTTC.

The rearrangement uses TRBV7-9 and TRBJ2-3, with D unclear. Germline V lookup: CDR1 SEHNR, CDR2 FQNEAQ (reference sequence). V was clipped by 1 base and J by 6 bases, with 11 bases between them. The CDR3 is made up of 14 amino acids. Written as DNA, the CDR3 is TGTGCCAGCAGCTTAGTTGGTCAGAGGGATACGCAGTATTTT. Translating gives CASSLVGQRDTQYF.

The chain carries TRBV27 and TRBJ1-5, with D uncertain. Germline CDR1 MNHEY, CDR2 SMNVEV (reference sequence). V lost 5 bases to trimming and J lost 2 bases, with 10 bases between them. The CDR3 has 14 amino acids. The CDR3 region has the DNA TGTGCCAGCAGTCCCTTGGGCGGCAATCAGCCCCAGCATTTT. Amino acid sequence: CASSPLGGNQPQHF.

This chain links TRBV4-2 with TRBJ2-7, with D unresolved. The CDR3 covers 15 residues. Trimming shortened V by 0 bases and J by 0 bases, and 9 bases separated the two germline ends. Germline-derived CDR1 and CDR2 are LGHNA and YNFKEQ. CDR3 in amino acids: CASSQEGFSSYEQYF. The CDR3 DNA is TGTGCCAGCAGCCAAGAGGGGTTCTCCTCCTACGAGCAGTACTTC.

V is TRBV5-6 and J is TRBJ1-5, with D maybe TRBD1 (6 bases). The CDR3 length is 16 residues. The germline gives CDR1 SGHDT, CDR2 YYEEEE. Trimming left V 3 bases short and J 5 bases short, with 18 bases between. CDR3 loop: CASSWWGQELYQPQHF. The CDR3 DNA reads as TGTGCCAGCAGCTGGTGGGGGCAGGAACTCTATCAGCCCCAGCATTTT.

This chain's CDR3 is CASRGRGELFF. CDR3 nucleotide sequence: TGTGCCAGCAGGGGCCGCGGGGAGCTGTTTTTT. The chain has TRBV7-9 and TRBJ2-2; the D is unclear. Trimming stripped 6 bases from V and 7 bases from J, with 6 bases between. Germline V gene lookup returns CDR1 SEHNR and CDR2 FQNEAQ (reference sequence). This CDR3 has 11 amino acids.

J is TRBJ1-5 and V is TRBV6-1; D call uncertain. The CDR3 runs to 15 residues. V lost 1 base and J 3 bases, leaving 10 bases between the germline ends. Germline CDR1 is MNHNS and CDR2 is SASEGT. DNA for the CDR3: TGTGCCAGCAGTGAAGATGGCGGGTACAATCAGCCCCAGCATTTT. Residues: CASSEDGGYNQPQHF.

This clone showed up just once. The chain combines TRBV13 with TRBJ1-3, with D unresolved. Per the germline V gene, CDR1 is PRHDT and CDR2 is FYEKMQ (reference sequence). CDR3 length: 14 amino acids. V was trimmed by 2 bases and J by 3 bases, leaving 8 bases between them. The CDR3 DNA follows: TGTGCCAGCAGCTTACAGATTTATGGAAACACCATATATTTT. This gives the protein CASSLQIYGNTIYF.

This chain uses TRBV6-5 with TRBJ2-1; 11 bases line up with TRBD2. The CDR3 consists of 14 residues. After removal of 6 bases from V and 6 bases from J, the junction contained 4 bases not matched to a gene. CDR1 MNHEY and CDR2 SVGAGI come from the germline V gene. CDR3 bases: TGTGCCAGCAGCACTAGCGGGAGTGGCAATGAGCAGTTCTTC. Protein product: CASSTSGSGNEQFF.

This clone appeared a few times. The chain couples TRBV21-1 to TRBJ2-1; the DNA was not compared with TRBD2, the D call given in the table. TRBV21-1 is marked as a pseudogene. The CDR3 is 16 amino acids. CDR3 residues: CASSKLLASGINEQFF. DNA of the CDR3: TGTGCCAGCAGCAAATTGTTGGCTAGCGGGATCAATGAGCAGTTCTTC.

This chain uses TRBV4-3 with TRBJ2-3; D may correspond to TRBD1 or TRBD2 (5 bases each). The CDR3 is 12 residues long. V was cut by 8 bases and J by 6 bases, with 12 bases left in between. Germline V gene sequence: CDR1 LGHNA, CDR2 YSLEER. The CDR3 region has the DNA TGCGCCAGCCGAGCATGGGGGGATACGCAGTATTTT. It codes for CASRAWGDTQYF.